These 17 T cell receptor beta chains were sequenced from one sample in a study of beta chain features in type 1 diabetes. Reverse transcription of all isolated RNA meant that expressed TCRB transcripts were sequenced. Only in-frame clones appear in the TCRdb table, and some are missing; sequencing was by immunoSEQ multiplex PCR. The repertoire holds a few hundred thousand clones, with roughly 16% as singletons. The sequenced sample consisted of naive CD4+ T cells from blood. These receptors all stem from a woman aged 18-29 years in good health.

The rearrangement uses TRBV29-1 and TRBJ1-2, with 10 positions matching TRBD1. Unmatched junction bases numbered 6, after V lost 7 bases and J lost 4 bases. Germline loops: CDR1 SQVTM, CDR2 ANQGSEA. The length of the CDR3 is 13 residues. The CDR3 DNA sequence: TGCAGCGCTGACAGGGGGCCTGGCTATGGCTACACCTTC. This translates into CSADRGPGYGYTF.

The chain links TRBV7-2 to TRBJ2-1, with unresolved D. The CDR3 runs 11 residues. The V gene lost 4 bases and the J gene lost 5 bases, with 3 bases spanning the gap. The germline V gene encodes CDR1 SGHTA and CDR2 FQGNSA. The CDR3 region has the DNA TGTGCCAGCAGCTCTGACAATGAGCAGTTCTTC. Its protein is CASSSDNEQFF. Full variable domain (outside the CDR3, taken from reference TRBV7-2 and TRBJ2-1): GAGVSQSPSNKVTEKGKDVELRCDPISGHTALYWYRQSLGQGLEFLIYFQGNSAPDKSGLPSDRFSAERTGGSVSTLTIQRTQQEDSAVYLCASSSDNEQFFGPGTRLTVL.

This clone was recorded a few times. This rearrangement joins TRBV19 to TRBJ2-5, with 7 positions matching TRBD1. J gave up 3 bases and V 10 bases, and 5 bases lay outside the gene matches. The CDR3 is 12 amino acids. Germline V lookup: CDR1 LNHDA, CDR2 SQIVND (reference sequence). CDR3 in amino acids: CATATGKETQYF. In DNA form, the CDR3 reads TGTGCCACCGCGACAGGGAAAGAGACCCAGTACTTC.

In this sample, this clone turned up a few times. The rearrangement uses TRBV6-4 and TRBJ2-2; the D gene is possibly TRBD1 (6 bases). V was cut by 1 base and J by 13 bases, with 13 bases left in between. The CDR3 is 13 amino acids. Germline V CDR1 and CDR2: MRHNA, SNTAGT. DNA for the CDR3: TGTGCCAGCAGTGACTACACAGGACAGCGGCTGTTTTTT. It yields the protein CASSDYTGQRLFF.

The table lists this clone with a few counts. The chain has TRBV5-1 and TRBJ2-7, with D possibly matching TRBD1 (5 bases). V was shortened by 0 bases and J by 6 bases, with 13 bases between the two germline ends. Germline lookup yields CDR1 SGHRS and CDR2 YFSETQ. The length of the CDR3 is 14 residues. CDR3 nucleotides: TGCGCCAGCAGCTTGGGTCAGGGTCATCGCGAGCAGTACTTC. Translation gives CASSLGQGHREQYF.

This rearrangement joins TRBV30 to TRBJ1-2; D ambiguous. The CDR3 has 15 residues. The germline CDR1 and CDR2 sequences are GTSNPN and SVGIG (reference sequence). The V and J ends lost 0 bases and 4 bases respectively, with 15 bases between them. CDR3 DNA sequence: TGTGCCTGGAGTGTTAGAGGGCATATCGGCTATGGCTACACCTTC. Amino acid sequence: CAWSVRGHIGYGYTF.

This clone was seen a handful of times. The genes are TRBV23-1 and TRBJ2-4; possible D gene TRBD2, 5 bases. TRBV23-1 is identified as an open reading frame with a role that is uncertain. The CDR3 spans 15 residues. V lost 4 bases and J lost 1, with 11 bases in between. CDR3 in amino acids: CASSRETGAKNIQYF. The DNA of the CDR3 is TGCGCCAGCAGTCGGGAAACGGGGGCCAAAAACATTCAGTACTTC.

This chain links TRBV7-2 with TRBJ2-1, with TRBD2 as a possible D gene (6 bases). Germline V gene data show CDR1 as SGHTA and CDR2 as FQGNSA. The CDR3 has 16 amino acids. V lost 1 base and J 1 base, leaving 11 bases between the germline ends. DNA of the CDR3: TGTGCCAGCAGCTTAGTGGCGGGATATTCCTACAATGAGCAGTTCTTC. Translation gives CASSLVAGYSYNEQFF.

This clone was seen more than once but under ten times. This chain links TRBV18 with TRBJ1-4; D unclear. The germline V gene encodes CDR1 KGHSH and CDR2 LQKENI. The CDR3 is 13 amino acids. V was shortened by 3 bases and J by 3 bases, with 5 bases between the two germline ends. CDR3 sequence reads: CASSPEANEKLFF. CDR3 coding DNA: TGTGCCAGCTCACCTGAGGCTAATGAAAAACTGTTTTTT.

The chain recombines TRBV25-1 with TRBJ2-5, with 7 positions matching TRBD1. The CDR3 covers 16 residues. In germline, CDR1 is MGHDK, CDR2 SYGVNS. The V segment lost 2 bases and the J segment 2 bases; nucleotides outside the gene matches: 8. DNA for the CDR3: TGTGCCAGCAGTGAAGGGACAGTAGCCTATCAAGAGACCCAGTACTTC. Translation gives CASSEGTVAYQETQYF.

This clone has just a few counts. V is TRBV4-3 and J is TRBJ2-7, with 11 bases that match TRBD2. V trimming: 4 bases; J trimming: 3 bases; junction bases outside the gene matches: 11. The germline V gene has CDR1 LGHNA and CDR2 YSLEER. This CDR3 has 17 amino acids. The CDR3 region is CASSLYSGTSGVYEQYF. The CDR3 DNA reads TGCGCCAGCAGCCTTTATTCCGGGACTAGCGGAGTCTACGAGCAGTACTTC.

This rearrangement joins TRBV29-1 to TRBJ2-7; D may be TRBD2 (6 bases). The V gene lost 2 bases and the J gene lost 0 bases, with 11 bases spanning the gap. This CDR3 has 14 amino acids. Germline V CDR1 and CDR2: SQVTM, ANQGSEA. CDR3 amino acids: CSVERVSGSYEQYF. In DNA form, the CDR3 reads TGCAGCGTTGAAAGGGTTAGCGGCTCCTACGAGCAGTACTTC.

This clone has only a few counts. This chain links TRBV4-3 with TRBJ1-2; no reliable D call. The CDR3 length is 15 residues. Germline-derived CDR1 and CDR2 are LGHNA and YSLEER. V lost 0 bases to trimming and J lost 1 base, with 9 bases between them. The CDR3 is CASSQDRASNYGYTF. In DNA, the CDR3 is TGCGCCAGCAGCCAAGATCGAGCAAGTAACTATGGCTACACCTTC.

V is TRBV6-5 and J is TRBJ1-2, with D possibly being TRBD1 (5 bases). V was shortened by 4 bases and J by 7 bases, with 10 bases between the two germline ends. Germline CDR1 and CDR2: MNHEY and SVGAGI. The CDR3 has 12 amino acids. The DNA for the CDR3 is TGTGCCAGCAGTTTCCAGGGCTTTGGCTACACCTTC. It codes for CASSFQGFGYTF.

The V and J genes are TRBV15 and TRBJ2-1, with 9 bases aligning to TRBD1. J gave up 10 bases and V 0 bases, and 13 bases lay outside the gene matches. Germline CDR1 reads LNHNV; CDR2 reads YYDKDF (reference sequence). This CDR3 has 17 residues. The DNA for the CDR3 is TGTGCCACCAGCAGAGATGGCGGGACAGGGTCCCGAGGGGAGCAGTTCTTC. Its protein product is CATSRDGGTGSRGEQFF.

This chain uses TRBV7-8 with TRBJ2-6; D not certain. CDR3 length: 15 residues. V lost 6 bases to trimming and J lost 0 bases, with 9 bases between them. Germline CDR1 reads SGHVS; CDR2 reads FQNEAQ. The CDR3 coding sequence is TGTGCCAGCAGTCAACTTTACTCTGGGGCCAACGTCCTGACTTTC. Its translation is CASSQLYSGANVLTF.

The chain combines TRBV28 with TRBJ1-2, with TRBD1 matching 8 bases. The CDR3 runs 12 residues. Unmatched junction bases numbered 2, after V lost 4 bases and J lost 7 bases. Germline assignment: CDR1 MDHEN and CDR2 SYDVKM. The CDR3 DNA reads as TGTGCCAGCAGTTCAGGGGGCTTTGGCTACACCTTC. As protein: CASSSGGFGYTF.